One and the same sample provided the 20 T cell receptor beta chains below, sequenced in a study of identical twins (dated by TCRdb to 2016 to 2017). The library came from 5' RACE. Sequencing was performed on an Illumina HiSeq 2000. TCRdb handled the public reads itself, with Q25 trimming in fastp and clone calling in MiXCR, and kept productive beta chains. Records with the same CDR3 protein are collapsed into one entry carrying the most frequent genes and DNA. For this sample the table gives fewer than 500,000 distinct CDR3 sequences, of which around an eighth were detected only once. The ten largest clonotypes hold around 0.98% of the sample. The sample was also reused in another study, on yellow fever vaccine responses in identical twins.

What was sequenced was CD4+ T cells sorted from blood. The source is a woman between 18 and 30 years old in good health.

This clonotype was observed at least ten times. V usage is TRBV28 and J usage is TRBJ1-1; D uncertain. This CDR3 is 12 amino acids long. V lost 4 bases and J lost 4, with 7 bases in between. Germline V gene data show CDR1 as MDHEN and CDR2 as SYDVKM. The CDR3 region has the DNA TGTGCCAGCAGTTCCCGGGGCACTGAAGCTTTCTTT. Residues: CASSSRGTEAFF. The entire variable domain, with the rest obtained from reference TRBV28 and TRBJ1-1, is as follows: DVKVTQSSRYLVKRTGEKVFLECVQDMDHENMFWYRQDPGLGLRLIYFSYDVKMKEKGDIPEGYSVSREKKERFSLILESASTNQTSMYLCASSSRGTEAFFGQGTRLTVV.

The V call is TRBV20-1, the J call TRBJ2-1; 9 bases match TRBD2. The CDR3 covers 16 residues. The germline gives CDR1 DFQATT, CDR2 SNEGSKA (reference sequence). With V trimmed by 1 base and J by 0 bases, 4 bases remained unmatched. The CDR3 loop is CSARVVSGSSYNEQFF. CDR3 nucleotide sequence: TGCAGTGCTAGAGTTGTTAGCGGGAGCTCCTACAATGAGCAGTTCTTC.

The chain employs TRBV7-8 and TRBJ2-7, with unresolved D. This CDR3 spans 12 amino acids. CDR1 is SGHVS, CDR2 FQNEAQ, per germline. V shed 5 bases and J shed 3 bases, with 8 bases lying between them. CDR3 sequence reads: CASSPSHYEQYF. CDR3 nucleotides: TGTGCCAGCAGCCCGAGTCACTACGAGCAGTACTTC.

The chain carries TRBV7-8 and TRBJ1-5; perhaps TRBD1 as D (5 bases). The CDR3 sequence is 14 residues long. The V gene lost 5 bases and the J gene lost 4 bases, with 12 bases spanning the gap. Germline CDR1 SGHVS, CDR2 FQNEAQ. The CDR3 region is CASSPQQGNQPQHF. Here the CDR3 DNA reads TGTGCCAGCAGCCCTCAGCAGGGTAATCAGCCCCAGCATTTT. The full variable domain, completed using reference TRBV7-8 and TRBJ1-5, is GAGVSQSPRYKVAKRGQDVALRCDPISGHVSLFWYQQALGQGPEFLTYFQNEAQLDKSGLPSDRFFAERPEGSVSTLKIQRTQQEDSAVYLCASSPQQGNQPQHFGDGTRLSIL.

This clonotype was seen a handful of times. The chain employs TRBV5-1 and TRBJ1-2; D is possibly TRBD1 (6 bases). V was cut by 4 bases and J by 3 bases, with 16 bases left in between. The CDR3 has 15 amino acids. Per the germline V gene, CDR1 is SGHRS and CDR2 is YFSETQ. For the CDR3, the DNA is TGCGCCAGCAGCGGAACAGGGCTACCCGACTATGGCTACACCTTC. Translated, it gives CASSGTGLPDYGYTF.

This clonotype was counted only a few times. The chain recombines TRBV7-8 with TRBJ2-2; 9 bases map to TRBD1. The CDR3 sequence is 19 residues long. Germline V gene lookup returns CDR1 SGHVS and CDR2 FQNEAQ. The V gene end was trimmed by 4 bases and the J gene end by 0 bases; junction bases not matched to a gene: 12. The CDR3 nucleotides read TGTGCCAGCAGCTCCCGGGACAGGGTCCTGTGGGCGAACACCGGGGAGCTGTTTTTT. Translation: CASSSRDRVLWANTGELFF.

This clonotype came up many times. The chain carries TRBV6-6 and TRBJ2-7; D not resolved. From germline, CDR1 is MNHNY and CDR2 SVGAGI (reference sequence). The CDR3 runs to 13 residues. The germline V and J ends were trimmed by 0 bases and 4 bases, with 7 bases remaining between them. CDR3 amino acids: CASSYSRVYEQYF. CDR3 coding DNA: TGTGCCAGCAGTTACTCGAGAGTGTACGAGCAGTACTTC.

This clonotype was detected a few times. The J gene is TRBJ1-4, the V gene TRBV28; no definite D call. V lost 2 bases, J lost 8 bases, and 12 bases lay in between. CDR3 length: 14 amino acids. Germline V gives CDR1 MDHEN, CDR2 SYDVKM. The CDR3 region has the DNA TGTGCCAGCAGTTTAATCGTCGGTAGCGAAAAACTGTTTTTT. It yields the protein CASSLIVGSEKLFF.

This clonotype turned up a few times. The chain is built from TRBV7-6 and TRBJ2-3; D gene unclear. From germline, CDR1 is SGHVS and CDR2 FNYEAQ. The CDR3 has 15 residues. V lost 3 bases, J lost 0 bases, and 10 bases lay in between. CDR3 protein: CASSFQSTSTDTQYF. In DNA form, the CDR3 reads TGTGCCAGCAGCTTCCAATCTACTAGCACAGATACGCAGTATTTT.

In its sample, this clonotype was seen many times. The rearrangement uses TRBV29-1 and TRBJ2-2, with D perhaps matching TRBD1 (5 bases). Trimming stripped 4 bases from V and 0 bases from J, with 18 bases between. There are 17 residues in the CDR3. Germline V CDR1 and CDR2: SQVTM, ANQGSEA. CDR3 sequence: CSVASIVGAPNTGELFF. CDR3 nucleotide sequence: TGCAGCGTTGCATCAATTGTAGGGGCCCCGAACACCGGGGAGCTGTTTTTT.

There are a few counts of this clonotype. This rearrangement joins TRBV29-1 to TRBJ1-2; no clear D. Germline V gene sequence: CDR1 SQVTM, CDR2 ANQGSEA. This CDR3 spans 12 amino acids. Deletions cut 7 bases from V and 4 bases from J, with 13 bases between. The CDR3 protein is CSDNERGYGYTF. The CDR3 DNA follows: TGCAGCGACAACGAACGGGGCTATGGCTACACCTTC.

V is TRBV6-2 or TRBV6-3 and J is TRBJ2-1; unclear D gene. The V gene's germline CDR1 is MNHEY and CDR2 SVGEGT. This CDR3 is built from 13 residues. Deletions cut 6 bases from V and 6 bases from J, with 12 bases between. The CDR3 protein is CASSSPRANEQFF. The CDR3 bases are TGTGCCAGCAGCTCACCCCGTGCCAATGAGCAGTTCTTC.

At least ten counts were recorded for this clonotype. This chain links TRBV3-1 with TRBJ1-1; TRBD1 might be the D (5 bases). This CDR3 spans 13 amino acids. The ends were cut back, 4 bases at V and 10 bases at J, with 16 bases in the middle. Germline assignment: CDR1 LGHDT and CDR2 YNNKEL (reference sequence). The CDR3 protein is CASSPGGERTAFF. The CDR3 DNA is TGTGCCAGCAGCCCCGGGGGGGAGAGGACAGCTTTCTTT. Filled out from reference TRBV3-1 and TRBJ1-1, the complete variable domain reads DTAVSQTPKYLVTQMGNDKSIKCEQNLGHDTMYWYKQDSKKFLKIMFSYNNKELIINETVPNRFSPKSPDKAHLNLHINSLELGDSAVYFCASSPGGERTAFFGQGTRLTVV.

The rearrangement joins TRBV27 to TRBJ2-7, with 10 positions matching TRBD1. The germline V gene has CDR1 MNHEY and CDR2 SMNVEV (reference sequence). Trimming cost V 5 bases and J 6 bases; bases outside gene matches: 13. This CDR3 contains 16 residues. CDR3 coding DNA: TGTGCCAGCAGTCCCTCTCGGACAGGGGGTATTGCCGAGCAGTACTTC. Amino acids: CASSPSRTGGIAEQYF.

This sequence joins TRBV12-3 or TRBV12-4 and TRBJ2-7; D gene ambiguous. The V gene lost 4 bases and the J gene lost 1 base, with 11 bases spanning the gap. The CDR3 has 14 amino acids. The CDR3 region is CASSSSRISYEQYF. In nucleotides, the CDR3 is TGTGCCAGCAGTTCCTCCCGGATTTCCTACGAGCAGTACTTC.

The chain recombines TRBV5-1 with TRBJ2-6; no reliable D call. Trimming cost V 2 bases and J 8 bases, with 8 bases left between them. The germline V gene has CDR1 SGHRS and CDR2 YFSETQ. The CDR3 loop spans 13 amino acids. The CDR3 region is CASSLEAPNVLTF. The CDR3 nucleotides read TGCGCCAGCAGCTTAGAGGCTCCCAACGTCCTGACTTTC.

The rearrangement uses TRBV14 and TRBJ2-3; 12 bases are a match to TRBD2. Trimming at V came to 0 bases and at J to 1 base, leaving 2 bases not matched to a gene. Germline V gives CDR1 SGHDN, CDR2 FVKESK. The CDR3 contains 17 residues. This chain's CDR3 is CASSQDRTSGGTDTQYF. The CDR3 nucleotides read TGTGCCAGCAGCCAAGATCGGACTAGCGGGGGCACAGATACGCAGTATTTT.

The chain combines TRBV30 with TRBJ2-5, with 7 bases aligning to TRBD1. Germline loops: CDR1 GTSNPN, CDR2 SVGIG (reference sequence). Losses at the gene ends were 6 bases for V and 0 bases for J; bases not matched to a gene: 4. This CDR3 region has 13 residues. DNA of the CDR3: TGTGCCTGTTCGGGACAGCACCAAGAGACCCAGTACTTC. It translates to CACSGQHQETQYF.

This clonotype was detected only a few times. The chain combines TRBV20-1 with TRBJ2-7; D is perhaps TRBD1 (5 bases). Germline CDR1 DFQATT, CDR2 SNEGSKA (reference sequence). V was pared by 5 bases and J by 0 bases, with 11 bases between. The CDR3 runs 13 residues. CDR3: CSAPTDSSYEQYF. The CDR3 bases are TGCAGTGCTCCGACAGACAGCTCCTACGAGCAGTACTTC.

Many counts were recorded for this clonotype. The chain links TRBV12-3 or TRBV12-4 to TRBJ1-5; no definite D call. V lost 0 bases and J lost 0, with 9 bases in between. The CDR3 sequence is 16 residues long. CDR3 nucleotides: TGTGCCAGCAGTTTAGCGCTAGGGCTTAGCAATCAGCCCCAGCATTTT. Its protein product is CASSLALGLSNQPQHF.